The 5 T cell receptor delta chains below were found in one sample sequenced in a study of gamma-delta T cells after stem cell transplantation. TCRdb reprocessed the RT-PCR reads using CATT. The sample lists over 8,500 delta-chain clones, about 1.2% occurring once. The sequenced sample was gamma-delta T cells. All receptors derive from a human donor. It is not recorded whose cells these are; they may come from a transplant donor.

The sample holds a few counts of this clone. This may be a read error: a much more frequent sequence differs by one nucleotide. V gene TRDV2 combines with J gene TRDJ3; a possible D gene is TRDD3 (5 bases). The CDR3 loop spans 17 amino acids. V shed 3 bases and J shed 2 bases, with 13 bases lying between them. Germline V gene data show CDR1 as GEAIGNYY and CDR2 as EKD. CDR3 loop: CACDAVRGTWDTRQMFF. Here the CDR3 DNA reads TGTGCCTGTGACGCCGTCCGGGGAACCTGGGACACCCGACAGATGTTTTTC.

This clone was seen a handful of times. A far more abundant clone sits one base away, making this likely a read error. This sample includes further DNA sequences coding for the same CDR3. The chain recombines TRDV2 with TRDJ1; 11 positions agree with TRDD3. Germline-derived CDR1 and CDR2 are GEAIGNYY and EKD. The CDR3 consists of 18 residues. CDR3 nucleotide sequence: TGTGCCTGCGACACCGTGGGGGATACGGCCCAATACACCGATAAACTCATCTTT. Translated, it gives CACDTVGDTAQYTDKLIF.

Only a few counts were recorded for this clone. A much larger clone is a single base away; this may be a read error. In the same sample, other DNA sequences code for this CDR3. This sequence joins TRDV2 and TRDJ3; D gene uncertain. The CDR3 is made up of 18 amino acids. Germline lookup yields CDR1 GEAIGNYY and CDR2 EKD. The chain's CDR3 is CACDTLGASSWDTRQMFF. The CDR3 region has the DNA TGTGCCTGCGACACACTCGGGGCTTCCTCCTGGGACACCCGACAGATGTTTTTC.

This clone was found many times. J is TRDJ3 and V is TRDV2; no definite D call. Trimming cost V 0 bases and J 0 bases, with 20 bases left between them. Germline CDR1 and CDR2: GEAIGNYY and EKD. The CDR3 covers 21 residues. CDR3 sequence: CACDTVSSDAGSSWDTRQMFF. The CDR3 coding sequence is TGTGCCTGTGACACCGTCTCGAGTGACGCGGGAAGCTCCTGGGACACCCGACAGATGTTTTTC.

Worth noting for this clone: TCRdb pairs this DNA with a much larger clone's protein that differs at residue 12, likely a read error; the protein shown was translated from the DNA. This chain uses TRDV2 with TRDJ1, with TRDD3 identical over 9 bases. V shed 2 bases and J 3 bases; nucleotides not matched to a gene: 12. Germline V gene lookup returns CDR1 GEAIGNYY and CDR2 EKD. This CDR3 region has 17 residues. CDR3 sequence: CACDMVLGESYADKLIF. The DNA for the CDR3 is TGTGCCTGTGACATGGTACTGGGGGAATCCTACGCCGATAAACTCATCTTT.